Below, 24 T cell receptor beta chains from the same sample are listed, as sequenced in a study of T-cell memory formation after mild COVID-19. TCRdb passed the 5' RACE reads through MiXCR, listing each CDR3 protein once. The sample has under 300,000 distinct CDR3 sequences, under 20% seen once. Sequenced: PBMCs or a T cell subset sorted from them (not recorded which). Receptors originate from a man aged 18-30 years who had mild COVID-19 (a few samples of this study predate the infection). Cell type and time point are not known.

V gene TRBV12-3 or TRBV12-4 combines with J gene TRBJ2-2; D is perhaps TRBD2 (6 bases). The CDR3 covers 14 residues. Trimming cost V 7 bases and J 4 bases, with 13 bases left between them. The CDR3 nucleotides read TGTGCCAGCACCAGCGGGCTCCCCACCGGGGAGCTGTTTTTT. It is translated as CASTSGLPTGELFF.

This chain connects TRBV29-1 to TRBJ2-3, with TRBD2 as a possible D gene (5 bases). The germline V and J ends were trimmed by 7 bases and 6 bases, with 8 bases remaining between them. This CDR3 is built from 10 residues. The germline gives CDR1 SQVTM, CDR2 ANQGSEA. The CDR3 nucleotides are TGCAGCGCAGAGGGCGATACGCAGTATTTT. Its translation: CSAEGDTQYF.

On this clonotype: It is likely a read error, because the conserved phenylalanine at the end of the CDR3 is missing. The limits of the CDR3 on the DNA are not certain, so only TCRdb's listed CDR3 is given. V and J are TRBV5-4 and TRBJ2-1; TRBD1 is the table's D call, not checked against the DNA. The CDR3 spans 12 amino acids, including both terminal residues. Germline CDR1 and CDR2: SGHNT and YYREEE (reference sequence). CDR3 loop: CASSSGTGGFRV.

The rearrangement joins TRBV2 to TRBJ2-7, with a tentative D call TRBD1 (5 bases). Germline CDR1 and CDR2: SNHLY and FYNNEI. This CDR3 spans 12 amino acids. Trimming pared 3 bases from V and 2 bases from J, leaving 5 bases between. The CDR3 sequence: CASSDRAYEQYV. Written as DNA, the CDR3 is TGTGCCAGCAGTGACAGGGCCTACGAGCAGTACGTC.

This clonotype occurred a few times. The J gene is TRBJ2-7, the V gene TRBV6-4; D may be TRBD1 or TRBD2 (5 bases each). CDR3 length: 14 residues. V lost 8 bases and J lost 5, with 19 bases in between. Germline V gene data show CDR1 as MRHNA and CDR2 as SNTAGT. This CDR3 reads CASPTRERKDEQYV. The CDR3 nucleotides are TGTGCCAGCCCGACCAGGGAGAGAAAGGACGAGCAGTACGTC.

J is TRBJ1-2 and V is TRBV4-2; tentatively, D is TRBD1 (6 bases). The CDR3 is 16 amino acids. Germline CDR1 LGHNA, CDR2 YNFKEQ. Trimming took off 5 bases at V and 0 bases at J, with 16 bases between the two ends. The CDR3 reads CASSLIDRTTNYGYTF. In DNA, the CDR3 is TGTGCCAGCAGCTTGATAGACAGGACTACTAACTATGGCTACACCTTC.

V is TRBV7-2 and J is TRBJ2-4, with TRBD1 matching 7 bases. V was pared by 4 bases and J by 12 bases, with 3 bases of the junction left unmatched. Germline CDR1 reads SGHTA; CDR2 reads FQGNSA. This CDR3 is 11 amino acids long. The CDR3 DNA follows: TGTGCCAGCAGCTACCGGGACAGTCAGTACTTC. This translates into CASSYRDSQYF.

A few counts support this clonotype. V is TRBV28 and J is TRBJ2-3; 11 bases match TRBD2. The germline V gene has CDR1 MDHEN and CDR2 SYDVKM. V gave up 3 bases and J gave up 2 bases; unmatched junction bases: 13. The CDR3 loop spans 19 amino acids. CDR3 in amino acids: CASSLLMEASGGSTDTQYF. CDR3 DNA sequence: TGTGCCAGCAGTTTGCTGATGGAGGCTAGCGGGGGGTCCACAGATACGCAGTATTTT.

This clonotype was found a few times. The chain carries TRBV23-1 and TRBJ2-7; D is possibly TRBD1 (6 bases). TRBV23-1 is designated an ORF whose function remains uncertain. V was shortened by 3 bases and J by 1 base, with 16 bases between the two germline ends. The CDR3 runs 16 residues. The CDR3 DNA sequence: TGCGCCAGCAGTCACCCAGCACAGGGTCCTTCCTACGAGCAGTACTTC. It encodes CASSHPAQGPSYEQYF.

This chain links TRBV18 with TRBJ1-5; TRBD1 agrees at 7 bases. Germline V gene sequence: CDR1 KGHSH, CDR2 LQKENI. The CDR3 covers 15 residues. J was trimmed by 4 bases and V by 6 bases; bases with no gene match: 9. This CDR3 reads CASSRGQTVNQPQHF. The CDR3 DNA sequence: TGTGCCAGCTCCCGGGGACAGACCGTTAATCAGCCCCAGCATTTT.

This clonotype has a count of ten or more. J is TRBJ2-1 and V is TRBV7-6, with D possibly being TRBD2 (7 bases). The CDR3 has 13 residues. Germline loops: CDR1 SGHVS, CDR2 FNYEAQ. V lost 2 bases and J lost 9, with 11 bases in between. The CDR3 region is CASSLRRGPEQFF. Here the CDR3 DNA reads TGTGCCAGCAGCTTAAGGCGGGGGCCTGAGCAGTTCTTC. The variable domain in full, completed from reference TRBV7-6 and TRBJ2-1, reads GAGVSQSPRYKVTKRGQDVALRCDPISGHVSLYWYRQALGQGPEFLTYFNYEAQQDKSGLPNDRFSAERPEGSISTLTIQRTEQRDSAMYRCASSLRRGPEQFFGPGTRLTVL.

This clonotype was counted ten times or more. The chain couples TRBV7-8 to TRBJ1-1, with D unresolved. V was clipped by 5 bases and J by 4 bases, with 14 bases between them. The CDR3 is 14 amino acids. Germline-derived CDR1 and CDR2 are SGHVS and FQNEAQ. CDR3 DNA sequence: TGTGCCAGCAGCCCCATTTACCGAAGCACTGAAGCTTTCTTT. Its translation: CASSPIYRSTEAFF.

J is TRBJ1-1 and V is TRBV7-9, with D unresolved. Trimming stripped 4 bases from V and 9 bases from J, with 9 bases between. The CDR3 spans 11 residues. Germline V gives CDR1 SEHNR, CDR2 FQNEAQ (reference sequence). CDR3 amino acids: CASSSGPKAFF. CDR3 sequence (DNA): TGTGCCAGCAGCTCCGGGCCAAAAGCTTTCTTT.

This clonotype has a handful of counts. This chain links TRBV6-5 with TRBJ2-3; TRBD1 or TRBD2 may be the D gene (5 bases each). Germline V gives CDR1 MNHEY, CDR2 SVGAGI. The CDR3 has 12 residues. V lost 8 bases to trimming and J lost 1 base, with 7 bases between them. CDR3 coding DNA: TGTGCCAGCGGGACCCGCACAGATACGCAGTATTTT. Its protein is CASGTRTDTQYF.

This clonotype occurred a few times. The chain joins TRBV4-2 to TRBJ1-1, with no clear D. The length of the CDR3 is 11 residues. Per germline, CDR1 LGHNA and CDR2 YNFKEQ. The V end was cut by 1 base, the J end by 7 bases, with 4 bases between. The DNA of the CDR3 is TGTGCCAGCAGCCAAGGGAATGAAGCTTTCTTT. It is translated as CASSQGNEAFF.

This clonotype came up a few times. V usage is TRBV7-2 and J usage is TRBJ1-2, with D hard to call. V gave up 2 bases and J gave up 4 bases, with 8 bases separating them. CDR3 size: 13 residues. The V gene's germline CDR1 is SGHTA and CDR2 FQGNSA. The CDR3 DNA reads as TGTGCCAGCAGCTTAACCCCGGGCTATGGCTACACCTTC. The encoded protein is CASSLTPGYGYTF.

This clonotype was recorded a few times. The chain combines TRBV7-2 with TRBJ2-1, with 8 bases aligning to TRBD2. The germline V gene has CDR1 SGHTA and CDR2 FQGNSA. The CDR3 has 15 amino acids. V dropped 4 bases and J dropped 4; count of bases not matched to a gene: 6. The DNA for the CDR3 is TGTGCCAGCAGCTCCCCCGCGGGGGGTTACAATGAGCAGTTCTTC. Amino acids: CASSSPAGGYNEQFF.

The V call is TRBV12-3 or TRBV12-4, the J call TRBJ2-4, with TRBD2 as a possible D gene (7 bases). V was trimmed by 3 bases and J by 16 bases, leaving 13 bases between them. The length of the CDR3 is 11 residues. The CDR3 loop is CASSLAGAPYF. The CDR3 DNA reads as TGTGCCAGCAGTTTGGCGGGGGCCCCTTACTTC.

This clonotype has only a few counts. This chain joins TRBV6-6 and TRBJ2-6, with a possible D match to TRBD2 (5 bases). V was shortened by 11 bases and J by 3 bases, with 8 bases between the two germline ends. Germline-derived CDR1 and CDR2 are MNHNY and SVGAGI (reference sequence). The CDR3 consists of 12 residues. The CDR3 reads CAGGSGANVLTF. CDR3 coding DNA: TGTGCCGGAGGTAGTGGGGCCAACGTCCTGACTTTC.

The gene calls are TRBV6-5 and TRBJ2-3; possible D gene TRBD2, 8 bases. Germline V gives CDR1 MNHEY, CDR2 SVGAGI. The CDR3 loop spans 15 amino acids. V gave up 2 bases and J gave up 6 bases, with 15 bases separating them. The CDR3 DNA reads as TGTGCCAGCAGTTACAGTCGGGGGGGACAGGATACGCAGTATTTT. Translated: CASSYSRGGQDTQYF.

J is TRBJ1-2 and V is TRBV7-2, with 8 bases aligning to TRBD1. The CDR3 totals 15 residues. Germline CDR1 and CDR2: SGHTA and FQGNSA. V lost 4 bases and J lost 4; bases outside the gene matches: 8. The CDR3 bases are TGTGCCAGCAGCTCGAGGCAGGGGGCCCTCTATGGCTACACCTTC. This translates into CASSSRQGALYGYTF.

The table lists this clonotype with a few counts. V is TRBV5-5 and J is TRBJ2-2; possible D gene TRBD2, 5 bases. With 1 base removed from V and 3 bases from J, the gap between germline ends came to 10 bases. This CDR3 has 15 amino acids. Per germline, CDR1 SGHKS and CDR2 YYEKEE (reference sequence). The CDR3 nucleotides are TGTGCCAGCAGCTTGAGGAGGACGTACACCGGGGAGCTGTTTTTT. Encoded protein: CASSLRRTYTGELFF.

This clonotype has only a few counts. This chain connects TRBV7-9 to TRBJ2-5; no definite D call. The germline V and J ends were trimmed by 6 bases and 2 bases, with 10 bases remaining between them. Germline V gene sequence: CDR1 SEHNR, CDR2 FQNEAQ (reference sequence). The CDR3 is made up of 13 amino acids. The CDR3 here is CASSQHPQETQYF. The CDR3 nucleotides are TGTGCCAGCAGTCAACACCCGCAAGAGACCCAGTACTTC.

The chain is built from TRBV12-3 or TRBV12-4 and TRBJ2-6, with TRBD1 matching over 7 bases. After removal of 6 bases from V and 4 bases from J, the junction contained 3 bases not matched to a gene. This CDR3 is 14 amino acids long. The CDR3 DNA reads as TGTGCCAGCAGGGGGACAGACGGGGCCAACGTCCTGACTTTC. Protein product: CASRGTDGANVLTF.